These 3 T cell receptor beta chains originate from one sample sequenced in a study of T cell repertoires in cytomegalovirus infection. MiXCR, applied by TCRdb to the reads, yields one record per CDR3 protein. Here the sample spans more than 400,000 distinct CDR3 sequences, approximately 25% being singletons. Sequencing input: PBMCs. The receptors were gathered from a human donor in good health (CMV status not recorded). Some clones in this sample may be carry-over from other donors' samples.

The V and J genes are TRBV12-3 or TRBV12-4 and TRBJ2-1; D not resolved. Trimming stripped 3 bases from V and 4 bases from J, with 7 bases between. The CDR3 length is 13 residues. The CDR3 region has the DNA TGTGCCAGCAGTTTCGGACGGTACAATGAGCAGTTCTTC. Residues: CASSFGRYNEQFF.

There are many counts of this clonotype. The gene calls are TRBV4-3 and TRBJ2-6; the D call may be TRBD1 or TRBD2 (5 bases each). The CDR3 spans 18 residues. The ends were cut back, 0 bases at V and 2 bases at J, with 14 bases in the middle. Germline CDR1 LGHNA, CDR2 YSLEER. The CDR3 nucleotides read TGCGCCAGCAGCCAAGATTCCTCCAGAGGGGCTGGGGCCAACGTCCTGACTTTC. This translates into CASSQDSSRGAGANVLTF.

This clonotype occurred a few times. V gene TRBV24-1 combines with J gene TRBJ2-3; possibly TRBD2 for D (5 bases). Germline V gene sequence: CDR1 KGHDR, CDR2 SFDVKD. Trimming removed 4 bases from V and 1 base from J, with 14 bases in between. The CDR3 loop spans 16 amino acids. CDR3 bases: TGTGCCACCAGTGACCCAACGGGATCTGGCACAGATACGCAGTATTTT. As protein: CATSDPTGSGTDTQYF.